The T cell receptor beta chain described here comes from a study of Ad26.COV2.S vaccination and SARS-CoV-2 variants. Overall study context: Intramuscular Ad26.COV2.S doses were given once or twice, 56 days apart.

Treatment: some 20 received Ad26.COV2.S at low or high dose, single or two shots; about 5 received placebo; per-sample allocation not given. Specimens were obtained on day 63 following the first vaccine or placebo injection. This person who donated was an adult of 18-55 years in Boston. The CDR3 contains 13 residues. Looked up from germline, CDR1 is SGDLS and CDR2 is YYNGEE. The germline V and J ends were trimmed by 4 bases and 0 bases, with 7 bases remaining between them. About this clone itself: Other DNA sequences in this sample translate to the same CDR3.

Profiling relied on immunoSEQ multiplex PCR, and the TCRdb table lists in-frame clones only, not all of them. The sample carries hundreds of thousands of clones, approximately 88% recorded once. The V gene is TRBV9, the J gene TRBJ1-1; no clear D gene. Material: peripheral blood, obtained in a trial of Ad26.COV2.S vaccine versus placebo. The clonotype comes from a person between 18 and 65 years old who received the Ad26.COV2.S COVID-19 vaccine or a placebo. CDR3: CASSPRLNTEAFF. In DNA form, the CDR3 reads TGTGCCAGCAGCCCAAGGTTGAACACTGAAGCTTTCTTT. The complete variable domain, with remaining parts taken from reference TRBV9 and TRBJ1-1, reads DSGVTQTPKHLITATGQRVTLRCSPRSGDLSVYWYQQSLDQGLQFLIQYYNGEERAKGNILERFSAQQFPDLHSELNLSSLELGDSALYFCASSPRLNTEAFFGQGTRLTVV.